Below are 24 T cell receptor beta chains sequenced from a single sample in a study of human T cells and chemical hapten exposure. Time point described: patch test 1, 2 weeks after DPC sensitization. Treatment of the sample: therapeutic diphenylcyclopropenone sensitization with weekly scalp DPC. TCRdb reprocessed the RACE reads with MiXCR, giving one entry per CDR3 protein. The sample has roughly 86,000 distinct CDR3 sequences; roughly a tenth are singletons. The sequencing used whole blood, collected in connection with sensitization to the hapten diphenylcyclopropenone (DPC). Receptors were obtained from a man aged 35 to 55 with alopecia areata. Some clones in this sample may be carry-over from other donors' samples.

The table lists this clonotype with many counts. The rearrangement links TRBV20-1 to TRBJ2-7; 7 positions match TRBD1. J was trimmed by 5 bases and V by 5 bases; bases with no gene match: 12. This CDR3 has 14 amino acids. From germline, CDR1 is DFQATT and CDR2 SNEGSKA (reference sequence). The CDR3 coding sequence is TGCAGTGCTCGCGACAGGGTCCCTCGGAACGAGCAGTACTTC. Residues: CSARDRVPRNEQYF.

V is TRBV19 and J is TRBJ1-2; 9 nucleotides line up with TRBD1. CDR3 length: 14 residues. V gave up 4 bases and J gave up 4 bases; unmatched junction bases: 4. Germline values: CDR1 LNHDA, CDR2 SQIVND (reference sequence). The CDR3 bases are TGTGCCAGTAGTACGGACAGGGGAAGCTATGGCTACACCTTC. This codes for CASSTDRGSYGYTF.

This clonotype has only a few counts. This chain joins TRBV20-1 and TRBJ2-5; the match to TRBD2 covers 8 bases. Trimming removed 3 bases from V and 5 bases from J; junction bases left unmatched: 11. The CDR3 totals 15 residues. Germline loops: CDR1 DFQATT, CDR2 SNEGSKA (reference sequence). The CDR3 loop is CSARREAGEGETQYF. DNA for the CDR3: TGCAGTGCTAGGCGGGAAGCGGGAGAAGGCGAGACCCAGTACTTC.

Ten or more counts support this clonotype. The CDR3 region has the DNA TGTGCCAGCAGCTTACCCACTTTAGCCAAAAACATTCAGTACTTC. Translated, it gives CASSLPTLAKNIQYF. The rearrangement uses TRBV7-2 and TRBJ2-4; the D is unclear. The germline V gene has CDR1 SGHTA and CDR2 FQGNSA. V was shortened by 2 bases and J by 0 bases, with 8 bases between the two germline ends. This CDR3 region has 15 residues.

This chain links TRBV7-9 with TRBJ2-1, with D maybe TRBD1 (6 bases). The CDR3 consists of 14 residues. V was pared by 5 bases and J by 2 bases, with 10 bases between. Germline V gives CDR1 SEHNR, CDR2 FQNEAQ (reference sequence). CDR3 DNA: TGTGCCAGCAGCAGGGACAACCCCTACAATGAGCAGTTCTTC. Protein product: CASSRDNPYNEQFF.

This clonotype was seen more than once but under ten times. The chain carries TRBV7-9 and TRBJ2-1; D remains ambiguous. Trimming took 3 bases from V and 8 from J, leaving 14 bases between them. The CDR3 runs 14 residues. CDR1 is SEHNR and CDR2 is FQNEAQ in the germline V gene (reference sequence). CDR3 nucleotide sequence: TGTGCCAGCAGCTTCTATCGTAGGGATGATGAGCAGTTCTTC. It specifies CASSFYRRDDEQFF.

The CDR3 protein is CASSQSAGGPGELFF. CDR3 nucleotide sequence: TGTGCCAGCAGTCAGTCGGCGGGAGGGCCCGGGGAGCTGTTTTTT. The V gene is TRBV4-2, the J gene TRBJ2-2; 9 bases match TRBD2. V lost 6 bases and J lost 6; bases outside the gene matches: 8. Germline V gene sequence: CDR1 LGHNA, CDR2 YNFKEQ. CDR3 length: 15 residues.

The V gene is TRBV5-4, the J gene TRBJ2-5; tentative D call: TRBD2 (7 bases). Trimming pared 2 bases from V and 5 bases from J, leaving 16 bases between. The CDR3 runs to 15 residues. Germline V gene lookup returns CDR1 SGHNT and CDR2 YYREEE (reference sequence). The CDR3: CASSLSRGAGETQYF. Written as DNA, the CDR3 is TGTGCCAGCAGCTTAAGTCGGGGGGCCGGGGAGACCCAGTACTTC.

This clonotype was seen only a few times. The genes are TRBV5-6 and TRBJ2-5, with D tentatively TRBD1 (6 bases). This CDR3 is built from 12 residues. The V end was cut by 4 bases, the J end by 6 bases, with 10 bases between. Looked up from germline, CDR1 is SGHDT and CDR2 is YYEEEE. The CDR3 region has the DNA TGTGCCAGCAGCCACAGGGATAAGACCCAGTACTTC. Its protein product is CASSHRDKTQYF.

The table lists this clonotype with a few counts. CDR3 sequence (DNA): TGTGCCAGCAGTTACCCCTCAGCGGCCCAAGAGACCCAGTACTTC. Encoded protein: CASSYPSAAQETQYF. The chain joins TRBV12-3 or TRBV12-4 to TRBJ2-5, with D perhaps matching TRBD2 (5 bases). The CDR3 loop spans 15 amino acids. V shed 4 bases and J shed 1 base, with 13 bases lying between them.

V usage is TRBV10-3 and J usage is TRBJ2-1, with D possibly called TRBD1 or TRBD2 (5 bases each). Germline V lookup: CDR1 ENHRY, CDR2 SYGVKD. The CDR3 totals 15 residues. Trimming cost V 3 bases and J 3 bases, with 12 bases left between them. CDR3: CAISEERGNYNEQFF. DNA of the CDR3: TGTGCCATCAGTGAAGAGAGGGGTAACTACAATGAGCAGTTCTTC.

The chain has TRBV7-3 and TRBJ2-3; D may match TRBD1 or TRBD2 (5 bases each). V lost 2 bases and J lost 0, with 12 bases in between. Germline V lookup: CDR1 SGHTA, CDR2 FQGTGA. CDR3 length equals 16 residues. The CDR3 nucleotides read TGTGCCAGCAGCTTACTTTCGGGACCTAGCACAGATACGCAGTATTTT. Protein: CASSLLSGPSTDTQYF.

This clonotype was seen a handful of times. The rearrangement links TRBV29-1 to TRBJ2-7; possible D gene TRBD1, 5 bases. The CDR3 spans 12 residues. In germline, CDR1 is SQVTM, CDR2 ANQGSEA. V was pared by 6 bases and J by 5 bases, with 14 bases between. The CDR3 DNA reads TGCAGCGTGCGGCAGGGTAACCACGAGCAGTACTTC. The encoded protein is CSVRQGNHEQYF.

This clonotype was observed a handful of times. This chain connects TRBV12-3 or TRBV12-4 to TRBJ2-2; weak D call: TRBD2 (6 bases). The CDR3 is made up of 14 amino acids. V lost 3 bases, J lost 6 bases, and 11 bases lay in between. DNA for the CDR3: TGTGCCAGCAGTTTCGGGAGCGCGGCCGGGGAGCTGTTTTTT. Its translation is CASSFGSAAGELFF.

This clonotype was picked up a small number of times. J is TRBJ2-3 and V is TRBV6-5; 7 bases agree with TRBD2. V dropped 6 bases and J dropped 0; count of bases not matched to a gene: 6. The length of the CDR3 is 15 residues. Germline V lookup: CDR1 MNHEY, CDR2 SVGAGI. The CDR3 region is CASRGSGTSTDTQYF. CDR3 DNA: TGTGCCAGCAGGGGGAGCGGGACGAGCACAGATACGCAGTATTTT.

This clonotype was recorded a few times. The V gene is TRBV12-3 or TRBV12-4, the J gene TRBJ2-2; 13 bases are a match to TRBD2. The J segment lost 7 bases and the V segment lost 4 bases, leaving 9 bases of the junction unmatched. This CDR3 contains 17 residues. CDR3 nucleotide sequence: TGTGCCAGCAGTTCTTATGGGACTAGCGGGAATATCGGGGAGCTGTTTTTT. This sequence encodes CASSSYGTSGNIGELFF.

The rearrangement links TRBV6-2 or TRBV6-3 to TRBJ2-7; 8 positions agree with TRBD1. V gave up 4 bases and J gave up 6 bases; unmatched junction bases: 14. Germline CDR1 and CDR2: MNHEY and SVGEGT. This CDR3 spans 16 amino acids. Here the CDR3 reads CASSWASVRTGIEQYF. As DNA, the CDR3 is TGTGCCAGCAGTTGGGCATCCGTACGGACAGGGATCGAGCAGTACTTC.

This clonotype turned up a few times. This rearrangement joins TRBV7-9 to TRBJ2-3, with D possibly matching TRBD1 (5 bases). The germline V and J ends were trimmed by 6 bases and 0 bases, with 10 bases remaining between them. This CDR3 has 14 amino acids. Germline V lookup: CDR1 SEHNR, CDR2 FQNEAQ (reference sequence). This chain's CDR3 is CASRIRASTDTQYF. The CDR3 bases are TGTGCCAGCAGGATCAGGGCTAGCACAGATACGCAGTATTTT.

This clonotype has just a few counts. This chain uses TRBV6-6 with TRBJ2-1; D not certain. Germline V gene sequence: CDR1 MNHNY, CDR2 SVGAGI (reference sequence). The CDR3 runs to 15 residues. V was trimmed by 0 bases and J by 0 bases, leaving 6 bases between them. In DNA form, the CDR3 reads TGTGCCAGCAGTTACTCAGGCTCCTCCTACAATGAGCAGTTCTTC. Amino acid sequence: CASSYSGSSYNEQFF.

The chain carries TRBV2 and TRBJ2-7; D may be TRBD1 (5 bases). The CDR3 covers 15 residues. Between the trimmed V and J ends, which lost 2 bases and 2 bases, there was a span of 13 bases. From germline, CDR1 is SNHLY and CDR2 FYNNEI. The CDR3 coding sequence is TGTGCCAGCAGTGAAACCCCAGGGATTACCTACGAGCAGTACTTC. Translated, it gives CASSETPGITYEQYF.

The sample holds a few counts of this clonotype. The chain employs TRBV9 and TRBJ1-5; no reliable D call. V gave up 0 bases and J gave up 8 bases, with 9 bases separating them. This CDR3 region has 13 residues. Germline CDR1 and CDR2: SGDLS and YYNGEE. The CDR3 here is CASSVDSFEPQHF. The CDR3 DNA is TGTGCCAGCAGCGTAGATTCATTCGAGCCCCAGCATTTT.

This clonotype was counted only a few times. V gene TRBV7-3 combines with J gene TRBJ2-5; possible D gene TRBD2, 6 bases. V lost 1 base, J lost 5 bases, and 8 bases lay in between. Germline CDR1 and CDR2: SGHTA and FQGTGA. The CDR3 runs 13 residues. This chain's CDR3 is CASSLSRGETQYF. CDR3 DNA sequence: TGTGCCAGCAGCTTAAGTCGGGGGGAGACCCAGTACTTC.

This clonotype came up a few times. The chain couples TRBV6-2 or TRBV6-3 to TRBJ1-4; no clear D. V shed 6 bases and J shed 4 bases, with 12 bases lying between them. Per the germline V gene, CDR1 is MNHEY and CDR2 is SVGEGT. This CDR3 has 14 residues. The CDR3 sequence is CASSLGGDNEKLFF. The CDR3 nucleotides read TGTGCCAGCAGCCTCGGTGGAGATAATGAAAAACTGTTTTTT.

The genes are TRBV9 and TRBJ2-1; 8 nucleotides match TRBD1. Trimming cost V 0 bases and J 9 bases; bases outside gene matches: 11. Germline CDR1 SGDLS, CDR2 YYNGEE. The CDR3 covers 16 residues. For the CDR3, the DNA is TGTGCCAGCAGCGTAGTACCGGGCAGGGGGCGAGGTGAGCAGTTCTTC. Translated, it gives CASSVVPGRGRGEQFF.